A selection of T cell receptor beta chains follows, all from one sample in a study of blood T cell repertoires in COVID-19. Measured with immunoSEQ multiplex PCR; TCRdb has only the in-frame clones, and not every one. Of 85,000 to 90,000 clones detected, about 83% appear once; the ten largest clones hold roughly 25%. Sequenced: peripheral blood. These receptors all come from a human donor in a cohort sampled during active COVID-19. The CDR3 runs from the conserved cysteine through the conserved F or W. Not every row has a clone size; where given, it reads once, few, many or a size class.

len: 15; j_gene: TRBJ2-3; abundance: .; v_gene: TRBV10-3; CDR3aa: CAISMGREGTDTQYF
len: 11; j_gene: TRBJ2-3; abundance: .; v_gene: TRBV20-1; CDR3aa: CSAPWGGAQYF
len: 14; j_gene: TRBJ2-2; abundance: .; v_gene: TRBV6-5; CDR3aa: CASSPPGNTGELFF
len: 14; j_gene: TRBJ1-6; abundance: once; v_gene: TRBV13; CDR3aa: CASSSGTDNSPLHF
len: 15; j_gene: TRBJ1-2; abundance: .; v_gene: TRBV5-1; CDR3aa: CASSLQIQGGDGYTF
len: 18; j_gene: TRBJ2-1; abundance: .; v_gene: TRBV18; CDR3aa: CASSPSSGRGSSYNEQFF
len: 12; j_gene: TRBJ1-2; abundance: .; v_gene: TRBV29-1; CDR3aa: CSVGAVTYGYTF
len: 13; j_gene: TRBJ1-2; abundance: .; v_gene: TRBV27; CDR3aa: CASSPPTGKGYTF
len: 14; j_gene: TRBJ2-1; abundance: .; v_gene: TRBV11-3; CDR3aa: CASSVDSSYNEQFF
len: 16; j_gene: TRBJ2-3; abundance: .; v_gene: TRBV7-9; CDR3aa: CASSYITGGPSDTQYF
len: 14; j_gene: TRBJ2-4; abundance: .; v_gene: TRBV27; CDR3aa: CASSFRGLDGIQYF
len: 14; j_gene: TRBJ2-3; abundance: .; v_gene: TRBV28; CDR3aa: CASSILGSFDTQYF
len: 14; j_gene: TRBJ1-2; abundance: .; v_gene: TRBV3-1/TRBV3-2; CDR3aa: CASSQDPRDGGYTF
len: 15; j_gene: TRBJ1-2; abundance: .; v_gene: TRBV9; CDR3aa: CASSAGGGGFYGYTF
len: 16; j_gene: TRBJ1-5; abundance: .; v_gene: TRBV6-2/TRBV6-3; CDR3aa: CASSPRQGVSNQPQHF
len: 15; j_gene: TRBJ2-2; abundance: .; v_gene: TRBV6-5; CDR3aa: CASRNTGAWTGELFF
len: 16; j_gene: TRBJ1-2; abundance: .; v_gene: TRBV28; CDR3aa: CASRREGTLLNYGYTF
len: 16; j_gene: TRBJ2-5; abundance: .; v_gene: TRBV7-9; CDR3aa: CASSSWTGGTEETQYF
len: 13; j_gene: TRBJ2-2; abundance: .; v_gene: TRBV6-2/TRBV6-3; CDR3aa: CASSYREAGELFF
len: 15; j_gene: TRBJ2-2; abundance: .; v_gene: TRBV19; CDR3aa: CASKETSGSPGELFF
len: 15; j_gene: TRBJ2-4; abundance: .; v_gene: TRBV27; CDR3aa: CASSLERQGENIQYF
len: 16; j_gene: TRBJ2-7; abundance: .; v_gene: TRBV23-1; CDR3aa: CASSPDTGGFVYEQYF
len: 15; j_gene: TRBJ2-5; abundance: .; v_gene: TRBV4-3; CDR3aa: CASSQRLAGVETQYF
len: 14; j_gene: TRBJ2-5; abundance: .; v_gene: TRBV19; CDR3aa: CASKVAAQSETQYF
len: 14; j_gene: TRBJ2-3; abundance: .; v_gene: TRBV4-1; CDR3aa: CASSQVVDTDTQYF
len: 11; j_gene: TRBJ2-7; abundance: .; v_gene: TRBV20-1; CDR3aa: CSATPGGEQYF
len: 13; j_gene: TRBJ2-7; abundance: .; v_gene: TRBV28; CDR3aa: CASSTIDSYEQYF
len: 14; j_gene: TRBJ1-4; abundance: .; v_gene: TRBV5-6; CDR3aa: CASSLGANSEKLFF
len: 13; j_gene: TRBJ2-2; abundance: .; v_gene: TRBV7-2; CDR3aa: CASSLVAGGELFF
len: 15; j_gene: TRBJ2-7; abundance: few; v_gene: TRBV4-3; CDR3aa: CASSQDATSSYEQYF
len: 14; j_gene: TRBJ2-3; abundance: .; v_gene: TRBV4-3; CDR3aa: CASSHGRVEDTQYF
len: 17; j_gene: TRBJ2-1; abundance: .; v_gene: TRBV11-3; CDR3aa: CASSPGLAGMSYNEQFF
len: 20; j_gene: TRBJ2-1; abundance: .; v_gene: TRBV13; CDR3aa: CASSSRAGGQSKSSYNEQFF
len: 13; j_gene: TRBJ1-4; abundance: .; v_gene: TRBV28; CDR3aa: CASSLRVQEKLFF
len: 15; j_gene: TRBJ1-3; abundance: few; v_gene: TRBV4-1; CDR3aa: CASSQREGSGNTIYF
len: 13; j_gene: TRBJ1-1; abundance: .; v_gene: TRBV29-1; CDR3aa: CSVAGQLNTEAFF
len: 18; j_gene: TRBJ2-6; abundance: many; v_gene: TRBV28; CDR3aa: CASSSGLAGGTGANVLTF
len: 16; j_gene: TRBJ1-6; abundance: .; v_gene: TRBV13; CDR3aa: CASSLATGQYNSPLHF
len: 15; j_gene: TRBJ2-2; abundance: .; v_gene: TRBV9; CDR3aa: CASSVGGGDNGELFF
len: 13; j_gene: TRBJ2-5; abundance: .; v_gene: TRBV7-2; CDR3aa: CASSSGSRETQYF
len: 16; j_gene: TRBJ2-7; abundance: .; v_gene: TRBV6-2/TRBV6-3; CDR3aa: CASSYLGGGTDGEQYF
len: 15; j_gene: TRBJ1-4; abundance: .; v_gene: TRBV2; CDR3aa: CASSSRDRANEKLFF
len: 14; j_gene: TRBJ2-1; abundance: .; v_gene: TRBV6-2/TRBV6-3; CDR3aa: CASSYLASGSEQFF
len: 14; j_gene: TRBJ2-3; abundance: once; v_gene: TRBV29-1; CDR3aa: CSVAAGGLADTQYF
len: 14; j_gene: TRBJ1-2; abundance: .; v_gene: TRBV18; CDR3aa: CASSPRQGTYGYTF
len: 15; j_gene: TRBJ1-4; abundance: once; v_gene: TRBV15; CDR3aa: CATSRVVAGNEKLFF
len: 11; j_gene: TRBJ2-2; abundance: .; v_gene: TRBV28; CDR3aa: CASSTYGELFF
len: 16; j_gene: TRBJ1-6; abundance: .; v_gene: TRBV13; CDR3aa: CASSLYGTETNSPLHF
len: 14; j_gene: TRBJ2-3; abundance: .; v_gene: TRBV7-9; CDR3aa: CASSPRGATDTQYF
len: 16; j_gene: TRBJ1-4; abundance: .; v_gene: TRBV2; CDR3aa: CASSEALLGAREKLFF
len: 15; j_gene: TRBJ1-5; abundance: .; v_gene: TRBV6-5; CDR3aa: CASSYGGGGNQPQHF
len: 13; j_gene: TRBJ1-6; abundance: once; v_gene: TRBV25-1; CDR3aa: CASRGTGGSPLHF
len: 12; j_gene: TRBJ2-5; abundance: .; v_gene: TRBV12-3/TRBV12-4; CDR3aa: CASSPDRETQYF
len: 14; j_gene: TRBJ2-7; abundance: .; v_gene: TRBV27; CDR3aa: CASSFGTGNVEQYF
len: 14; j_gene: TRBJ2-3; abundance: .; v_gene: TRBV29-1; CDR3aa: CSVSLGQQRDTQYF
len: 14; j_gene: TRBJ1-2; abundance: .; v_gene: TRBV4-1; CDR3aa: CASSRTTENYGYTF